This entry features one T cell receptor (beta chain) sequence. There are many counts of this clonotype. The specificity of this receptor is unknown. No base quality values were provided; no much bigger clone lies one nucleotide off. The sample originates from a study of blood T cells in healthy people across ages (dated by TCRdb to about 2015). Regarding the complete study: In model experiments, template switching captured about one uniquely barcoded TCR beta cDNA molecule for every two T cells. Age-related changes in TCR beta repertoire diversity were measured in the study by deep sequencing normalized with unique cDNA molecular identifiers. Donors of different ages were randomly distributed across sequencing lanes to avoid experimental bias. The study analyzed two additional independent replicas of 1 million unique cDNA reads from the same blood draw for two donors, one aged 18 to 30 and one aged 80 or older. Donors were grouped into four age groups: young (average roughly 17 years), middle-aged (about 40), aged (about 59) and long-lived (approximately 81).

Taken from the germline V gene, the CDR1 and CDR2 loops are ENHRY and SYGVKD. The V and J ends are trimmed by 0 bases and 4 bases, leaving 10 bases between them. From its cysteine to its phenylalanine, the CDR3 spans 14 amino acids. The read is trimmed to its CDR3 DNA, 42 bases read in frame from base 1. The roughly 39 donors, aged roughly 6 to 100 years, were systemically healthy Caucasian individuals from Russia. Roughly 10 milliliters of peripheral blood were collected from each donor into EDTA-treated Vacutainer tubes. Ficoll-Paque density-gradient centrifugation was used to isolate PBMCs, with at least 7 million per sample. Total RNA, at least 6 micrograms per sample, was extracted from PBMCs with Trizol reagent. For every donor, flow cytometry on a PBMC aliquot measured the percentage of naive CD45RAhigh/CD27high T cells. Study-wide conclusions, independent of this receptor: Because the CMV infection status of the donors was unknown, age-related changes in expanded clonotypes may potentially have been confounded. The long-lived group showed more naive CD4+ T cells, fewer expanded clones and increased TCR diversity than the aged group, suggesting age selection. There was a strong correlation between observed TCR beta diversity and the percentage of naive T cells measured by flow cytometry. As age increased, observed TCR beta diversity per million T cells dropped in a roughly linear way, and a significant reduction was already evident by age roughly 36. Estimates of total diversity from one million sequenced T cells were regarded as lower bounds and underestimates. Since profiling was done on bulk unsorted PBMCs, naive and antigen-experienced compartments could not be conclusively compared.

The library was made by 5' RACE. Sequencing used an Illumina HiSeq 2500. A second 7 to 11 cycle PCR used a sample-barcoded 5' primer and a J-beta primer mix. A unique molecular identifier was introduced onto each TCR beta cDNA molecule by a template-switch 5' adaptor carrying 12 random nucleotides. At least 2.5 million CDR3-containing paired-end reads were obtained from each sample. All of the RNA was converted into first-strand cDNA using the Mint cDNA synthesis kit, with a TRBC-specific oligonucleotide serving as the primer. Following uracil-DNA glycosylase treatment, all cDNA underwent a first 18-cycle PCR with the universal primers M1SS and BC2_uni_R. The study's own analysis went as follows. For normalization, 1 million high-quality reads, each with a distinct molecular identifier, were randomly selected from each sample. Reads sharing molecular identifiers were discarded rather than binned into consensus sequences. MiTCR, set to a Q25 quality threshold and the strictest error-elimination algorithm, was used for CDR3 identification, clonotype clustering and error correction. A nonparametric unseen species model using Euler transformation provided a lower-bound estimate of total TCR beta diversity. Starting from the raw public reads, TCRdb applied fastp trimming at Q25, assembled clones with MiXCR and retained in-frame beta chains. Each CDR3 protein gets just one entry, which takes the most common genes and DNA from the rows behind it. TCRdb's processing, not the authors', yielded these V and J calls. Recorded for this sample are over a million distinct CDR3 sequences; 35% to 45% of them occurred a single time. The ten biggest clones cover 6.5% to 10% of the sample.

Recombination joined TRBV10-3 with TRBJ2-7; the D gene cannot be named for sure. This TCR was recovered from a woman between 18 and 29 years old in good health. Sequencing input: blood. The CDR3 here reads CAISESDPPYEQYF. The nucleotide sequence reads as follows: TGTGCCATCAGTGAGTCGGACCCCCCTTACGAGCAGTACTTC.